The TCR beta chain described here comes from a study of blood T cell repertoires in COVID-19. For the study at large: COVID-19 samples collected from the United States, Italy and Spain covered acute and convalescent phases. The analysed material was cDNA or gDNA that came from T cells, B-cell-depleted T cells, or PBMCs.

In the original processing: Using reference gene primer amplification, nucleated cell counts were estimated. Produced via immunoSEQ multiplex PCR; TCRdb's table is partial and in-frame only. V, J and clone size are those of that table, while D and trimming were read from the DNA. The sample yields roughly 200,000 clones, approximately 78% seen once. Trimming took off 1 base at V and 3 bases at J, with 10 bases between the two ends. The CDR3 is 14 amino acids. Germline assignment: CDR1 SEHNR and CDR2 FQNEAQ (reference sequence). The rearrangement links TRBV7-9 to TRBJ2-7; D is unclear. Material: peripheral blood. The source is a woman older than 75 with active or convalescent COVID-19. The CDR3 coding sequence is TGTGCCAGCAGCTTAGGAGGCTGGAGCTACGAGCAGTACTTC. This codes for CASSLGGWSYEQYF.